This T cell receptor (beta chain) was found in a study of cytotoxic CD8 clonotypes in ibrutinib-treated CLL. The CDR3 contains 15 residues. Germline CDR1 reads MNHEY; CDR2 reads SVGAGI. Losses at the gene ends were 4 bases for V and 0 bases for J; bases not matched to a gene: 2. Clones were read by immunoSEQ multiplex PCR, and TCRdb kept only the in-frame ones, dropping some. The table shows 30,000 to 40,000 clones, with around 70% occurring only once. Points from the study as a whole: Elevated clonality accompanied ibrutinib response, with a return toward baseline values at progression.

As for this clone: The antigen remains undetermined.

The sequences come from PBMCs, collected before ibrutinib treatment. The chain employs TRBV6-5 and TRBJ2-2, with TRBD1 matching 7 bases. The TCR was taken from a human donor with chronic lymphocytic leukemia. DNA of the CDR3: TGTGCCAGCAGTTCCGACAGGGCGAACACCGGGGAGCTGTTTTTT. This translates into CASSSDRANTGELFF.